This T cell receptor (beta chain) was recorded in a study of blood T cell repertoires in COVID-19. Sequenced by immunoSEQ multiplex PCR; TCRdb stores in-frame clones only, minus some. The sample lists roughly 200,000 clones; about four fifths were seen once. Someone with COVID-19 had been met by exposed participants within 2 weeks before study entry. The TCR was taken from a woman under 40 who had been exposed to COVID-19. Sequenced sample: PBMCs or T cells enriched from blood (not recorded which).

In DNA, the CDR3 is TGTGCCTGGAGTTATACATGGAACACTGAAGCTTTCTTT. It codes for CAWSYTWNTEAFF. This chain connects TRBV30 to TRBJ1-1; D not certain. CDR1 is GTSNPN and CDR2 is SVGIG in the germline V gene (reference sequence). This CDR3 has 13 residues. Trimming left V 2 bases short and J 1 base short, with 8 bases between.